Given below is one T cell receptor beta chain in context. Its antigen is not known. This sample is drawn from a study of shared clonotypes between healthy human individuals. Overall study: The donor group consisted of a couple of women and a few men, aged 18 to 49. General study points: Donor scarcity curtailed the genetic and exposure-history diversity represented herein.

Donors were healthy HIV-negative adults without recently reported acute infections or vaccinations. About 91 million PBMCs served as the genomic DNA source for unsorted samples. The germline V gene encodes CDR1 SEHNR and CDR2 FQNEAQ (reference sequence). This CDR3 is built from 13 residues. The V and J ends lost 5 bases and 7 bases, in that order; junction bases with no gene match: 5. Using immunoSEQ multiplex PCR, the repertoire was profiled, and TCRdb retains in-frame clones only, with some absent. The sample has 450,000 to 600,000 clones, less than 80% seen once. The origin of this receptor is a woman aged 40 to 49 in good health. Some clones in this sample may be carry-over from other donors' samples. The sequencing sample was made of PBMCs. This rearrangement joins TRBV7-9 to TRBJ1-5, with TRBD1 matching over 7 bases. This CDR3 reads CASSPTGKQPQHF. In DNA, the CDR3 is TGTGCCAGCAGCCCGACAGGGAAACAGCCCCAGCATTTT.